One and the same sample provided the 5 T cell receptor beta chains below, sequenced in a study of cytomegalovirus exposure and HLA in healthy donors (dated by TCRdb to 2015 to 2018). Library construction relied on the immunoSEQ multiplex PCR assay. A mixture of 60 forward primers for TCR Vbeta segments and 13 reverse primers for TCR Jbeta segments was used in the multiplex PCR. TCRdb re-hosts the immuneACCESS table, in-frame sequences only. Its copies lack some clones; in the studies checked, an unresolved V gene accounts for under half of them, and the cause for the rest is not known. Within this sample are some 150,000 clones, with around 80% of them counted one time only. The top ten clonotypes cover about 4.4% of the sample. The sequenced sample consisted of PBMCs. The receptors originated from a woman in her forties or fifties in good health and CMV-seropositive.

Regarding this clone: In the same sample, other DNA sequences code for this CDR3. The chain links TRBV7-9 to TRBJ2-6, with 7 positions matching TRBD1. Trimming at V came to 8 bases and at J to 4 bases, leaving 8 bases not matched to a gene. The length of the CDR3 is 15 residues. Germline CDR1 reads SEHNR; CDR2 reads FQNEAQ (reference sequence). The CDR3 DNA follows: TGTGCCAGCGCAGCCCTACAGGGGGGGGCCAACGTCCTGACTTTC. It codes for CASAALQGGANVLTF.

The V and J genes are TRBV5-4 and TRBJ2-5, with D unresolved. The germline V gene has CDR1 SGHNT and CDR2 YYREEE (reference sequence). Trimming shortened V by 0 bases and J by 5 bases, and 8 bases separated the two germline ends. The CDR3 runs 13 residues. In nucleotides, the CDR3 is TGTGCCAGCAGCTTGGCCGTAGAGGAGACCCAGTACTTC. This codes for CASSLAVEETQYF.

The V and J genes are TRBV2 and TRBJ1-2; TRBD1 matches at 9 bases. V lost 8 bases, J lost 7 bases, and 11 bases stayed unmatched. CDR3 length equals 14 residues. CDR1 and CDR2 (germline): SNHLY, FYNNEI. The CDR3 bases are TGTGCCAGCGGAGGCACAGGGGGCGGGGGTGGCTACACCTTC. Translating it yields CASGGTGGGGGYTF.

The chain uses TRBV5-1 and TRBJ2-3; 8 positions agree with TRBD1. CDR1 SGHRS and CDR2 YFSETQ come from the germline V gene. The length of the CDR3 is 15 residues. J lost 3 bases, V lost 0 bases, and 3 bases had no gene match. The CDR3 loop is CASSLEDRETDTQYF. The CDR3 coding sequence is TGCGCCAGCAGCTTGGAGGACAGGGAAACAGATACGCAGTATTTT.

In this sample, this clone turned up a few times. The chain has TRBV11-2 and TRBJ2-7; no firm D call. Germline lookup yields CDR1 SGHAT and CDR2 FQNNGV. The V gene lost 0 bases and the J gene lost 4 bases, with 4 bases spanning the gap. The CDR3 has 12 residues. The CDR3 reads CASSLDSYEQYF. Written as DNA, the CDR3 is TGTGCCAGCAGCTTAGATTCTTACGAGCAGTACTTC.